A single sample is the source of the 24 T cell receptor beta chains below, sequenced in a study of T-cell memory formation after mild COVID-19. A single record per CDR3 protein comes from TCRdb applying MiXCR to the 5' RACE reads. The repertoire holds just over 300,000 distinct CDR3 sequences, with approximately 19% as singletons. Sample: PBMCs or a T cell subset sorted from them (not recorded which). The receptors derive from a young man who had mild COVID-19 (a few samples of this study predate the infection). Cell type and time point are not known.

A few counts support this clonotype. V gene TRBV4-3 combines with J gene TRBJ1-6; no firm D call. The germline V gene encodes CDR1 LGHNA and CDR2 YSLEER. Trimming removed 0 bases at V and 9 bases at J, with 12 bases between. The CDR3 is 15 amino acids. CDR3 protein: CASSQDWALGSPLHF. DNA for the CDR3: TGCGCCAGCAGCCAAGACTGGGCCTTGGGTTCACCCCTCCACTTT.

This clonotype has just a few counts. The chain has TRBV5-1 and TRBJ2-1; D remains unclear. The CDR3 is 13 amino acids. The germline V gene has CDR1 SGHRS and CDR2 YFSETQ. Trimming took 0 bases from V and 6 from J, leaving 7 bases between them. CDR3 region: CASSLGPVNEQFF. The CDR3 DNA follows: TGCGCCAGCAGCTTGGGGCCCGTCAATGAGCAGTTCTTC.

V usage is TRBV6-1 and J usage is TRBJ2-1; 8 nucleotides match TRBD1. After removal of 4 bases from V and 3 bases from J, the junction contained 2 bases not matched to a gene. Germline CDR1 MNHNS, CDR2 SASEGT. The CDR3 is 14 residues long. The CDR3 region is CASSVGQVYNEQFF. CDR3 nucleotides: TGTGCCAGCAGTGTGGGACAGGTCTACAATGAGCAGTTCTTC.

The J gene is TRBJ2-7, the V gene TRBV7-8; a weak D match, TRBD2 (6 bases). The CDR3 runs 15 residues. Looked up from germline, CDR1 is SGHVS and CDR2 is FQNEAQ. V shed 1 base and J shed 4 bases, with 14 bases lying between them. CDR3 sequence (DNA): TGTGCCAGCAGCTTAGGGCCCGGGACTTCGTACGAGCAGTACTTC. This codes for CASSLGPGTSYEQYF.

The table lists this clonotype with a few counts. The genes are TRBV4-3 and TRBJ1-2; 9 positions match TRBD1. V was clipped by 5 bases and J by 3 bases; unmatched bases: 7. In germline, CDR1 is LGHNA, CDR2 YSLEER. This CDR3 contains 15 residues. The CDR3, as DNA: TGCGCCAGCAGCTCCTCGACAGGGGGAGACTATGGCTACACCTTC. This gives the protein CASSSSTGGDYGYTF.

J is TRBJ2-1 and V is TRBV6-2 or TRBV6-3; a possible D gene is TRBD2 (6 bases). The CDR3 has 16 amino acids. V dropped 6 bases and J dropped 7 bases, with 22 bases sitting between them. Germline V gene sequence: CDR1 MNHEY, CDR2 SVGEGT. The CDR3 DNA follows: TGTGCCAGCAGGCGGGGAAGATACAGGTTTGGGAATGAGCAGTTCTTC. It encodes CASRRGRYRFGNEQFF.

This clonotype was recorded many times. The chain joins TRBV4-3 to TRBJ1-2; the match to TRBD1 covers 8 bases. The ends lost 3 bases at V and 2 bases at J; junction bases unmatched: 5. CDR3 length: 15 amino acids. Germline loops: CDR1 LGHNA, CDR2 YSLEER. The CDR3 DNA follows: TGCGCCAGCAGCCACGCCAGGGGGCAGAACTATGGCTACACCTTC. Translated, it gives CASSHARGQNYGYTF.

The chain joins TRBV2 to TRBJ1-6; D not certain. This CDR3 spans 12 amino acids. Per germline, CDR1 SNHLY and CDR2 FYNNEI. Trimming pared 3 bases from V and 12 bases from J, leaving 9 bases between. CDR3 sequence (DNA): TGTGCCAGCAGTGATCTCGGGGAACCCCTCCACTTT. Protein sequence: CASSDLGEPLHF.

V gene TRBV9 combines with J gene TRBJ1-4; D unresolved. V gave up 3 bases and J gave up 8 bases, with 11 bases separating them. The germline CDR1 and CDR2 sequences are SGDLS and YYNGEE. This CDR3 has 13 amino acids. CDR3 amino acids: CASSATAGEKLFF. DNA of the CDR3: TGTGCCAGCAGCGCGACCGCGGGGGAAAAACTGTTTTTT.

CDR3 nucleotides: TGTGCCATCGGACAGGCGGGCCCAGATACGCAGTATTTT. Translating gives CAIGQAGPDTQYF. The V gene is TRBV7-9, the J gene TRBJ2-3; 7 positions agree with TRBD1. The germline CDR1 and CDR2 sequences are SEHNR and FQNEAQ (reference sequence). Trimming took 10 bases from V and 4 from J; bases not matched to a gene: 8. This CDR3 spans 13 amino acids.

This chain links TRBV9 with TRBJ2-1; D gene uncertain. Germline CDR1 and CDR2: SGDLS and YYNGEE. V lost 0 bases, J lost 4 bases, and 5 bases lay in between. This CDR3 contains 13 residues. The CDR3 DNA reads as TGTGCCAGCAGCGTAGGAATTTACAATGAGCAGTTCTTC. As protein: CASSVGIYNEQFF.

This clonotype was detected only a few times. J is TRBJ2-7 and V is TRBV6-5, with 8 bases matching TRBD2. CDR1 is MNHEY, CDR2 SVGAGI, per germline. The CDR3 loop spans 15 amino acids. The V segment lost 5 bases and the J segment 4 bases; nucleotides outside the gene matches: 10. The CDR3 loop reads CASSTPQRGQYEQYF. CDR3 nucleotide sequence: TGTGCCAGCAGTACCCCCCAGCGGGGGCAATACGAGCAGTACTTC.

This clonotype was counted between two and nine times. The CDR3 region has the DNA TGTGCCAGCAGCCTAATAATTACTAGCACAGATACGCAGTATTTT. It encodes CASSLIITSTDTQYF. The rearrangement joins TRBV14 to TRBJ2-3; no firm D call. The germline CDR1 and CDR2 sequences are SGHDN and FVKESK. V was shortened by 4 bases and J by 0 bases, with 11 bases between the two germline ends. This CDR3 is built from 15 residues.

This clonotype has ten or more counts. The CDR3 here is CASSLDGTDTQYF. CDR3 sequence (DNA): TGTGCCAGCAGCTTAGATGGGACCGATACGCAGTATTTT. The rearrangement uses TRBV7-9 and TRBJ2-3, with D tentatively TRBD1 or TRBD2 (5 bases each). V lost 1 base to trimming and J lost 6 bases, with 8 bases between them. CDR3 size: 13 residues. Germline V gene lookup returns CDR1 SEHNR and CDR2 FQNEAQ (reference sequence).

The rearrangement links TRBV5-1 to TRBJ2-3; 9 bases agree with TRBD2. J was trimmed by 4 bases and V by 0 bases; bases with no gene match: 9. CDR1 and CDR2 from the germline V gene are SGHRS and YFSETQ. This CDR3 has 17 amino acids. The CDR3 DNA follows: TGCGCCAGCAGCTTGGATGGGGCTAGCGGGATCCCAGATACGCAGTATTTT. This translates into CASSLDGASGIPDTQYF.

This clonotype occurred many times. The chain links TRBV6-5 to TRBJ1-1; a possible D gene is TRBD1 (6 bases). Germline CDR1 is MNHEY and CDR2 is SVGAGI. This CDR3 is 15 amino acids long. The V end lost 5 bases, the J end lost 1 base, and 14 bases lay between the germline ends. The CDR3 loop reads CASSDHRASNTEAFF. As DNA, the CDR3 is TGTGCCAGCAGTGATCACAGGGCCTCGAACACTGAAGCTTTCTTT.

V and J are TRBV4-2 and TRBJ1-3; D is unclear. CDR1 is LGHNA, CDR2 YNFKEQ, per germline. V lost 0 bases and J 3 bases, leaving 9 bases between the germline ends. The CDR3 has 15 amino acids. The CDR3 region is CASSQEISHGNTIYF. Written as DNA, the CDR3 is TGTGCCAGCAGCCAAGAAATCTCTCATGGAAACACCATATATTTT.

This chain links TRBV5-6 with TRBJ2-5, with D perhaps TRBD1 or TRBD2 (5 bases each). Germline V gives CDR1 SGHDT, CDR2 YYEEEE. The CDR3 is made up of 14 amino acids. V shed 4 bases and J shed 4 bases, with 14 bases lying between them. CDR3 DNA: TGTGCCAGCAGCCCTCCGGGTGGGGGAGAGACCCAGTACTTC. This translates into CASSPPGGGETQYF.

Here the CDR3 reads CASSMDDGPYEQYV. CDR3 DNA: TGTGCCAGCAGCATGGATGATGGCCCCTACGAGCAGTACGTC. V and J are TRBV6-6 and TRBJ2-7, with D hard to call. The germline V and J ends were trimmed by 6 bases and 2 bases, with 14 bases remaining between them. Germline V lookup: CDR1 MNHNY, CDR2 SVGAGI (reference sequence). The CDR3 is made up of 14 amino acids.

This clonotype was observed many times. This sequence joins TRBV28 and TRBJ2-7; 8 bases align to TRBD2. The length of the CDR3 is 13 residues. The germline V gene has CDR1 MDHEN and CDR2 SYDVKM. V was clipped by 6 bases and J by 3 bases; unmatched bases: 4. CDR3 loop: CASSGGGFYEQYV. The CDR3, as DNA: TGTGCCAGCAGCGGCGGGGGGTTCTACGAGCAGTACGTC.

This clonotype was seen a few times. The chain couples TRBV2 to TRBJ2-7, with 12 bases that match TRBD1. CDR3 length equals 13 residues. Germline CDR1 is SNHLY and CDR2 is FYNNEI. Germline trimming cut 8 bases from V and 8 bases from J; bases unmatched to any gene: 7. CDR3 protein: CASAGTGGSKQYV. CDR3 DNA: TGTGCCAGCGCCGGGACAGGGGGCAGTAAGCAGTACGTC.

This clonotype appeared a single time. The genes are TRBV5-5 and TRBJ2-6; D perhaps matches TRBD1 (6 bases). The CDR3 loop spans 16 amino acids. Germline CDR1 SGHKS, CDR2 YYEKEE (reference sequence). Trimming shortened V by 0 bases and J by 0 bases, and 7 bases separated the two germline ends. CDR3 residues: CASSLGGHSGANVLTF. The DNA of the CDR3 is TGTGCCAGCAGCTTGGGGGGGCACTCTGGGGCCAACGTCCTGACTTTC.

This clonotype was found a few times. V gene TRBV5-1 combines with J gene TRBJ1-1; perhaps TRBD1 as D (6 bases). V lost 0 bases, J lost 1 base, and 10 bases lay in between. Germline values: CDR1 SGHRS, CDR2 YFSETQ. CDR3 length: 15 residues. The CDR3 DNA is TGCGCCAGCAGCTTGGTTTGGGGGCAGAACACTGAAGCTTTCTTT. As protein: CASSLVWGQNTEAFF.

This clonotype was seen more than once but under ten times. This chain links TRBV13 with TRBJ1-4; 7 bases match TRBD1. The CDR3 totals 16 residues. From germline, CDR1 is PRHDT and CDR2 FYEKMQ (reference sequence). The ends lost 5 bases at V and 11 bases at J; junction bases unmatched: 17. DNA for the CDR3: TGTGCCAGCAGCCTTAGCGACACAGGGGTCCCTCGGAAACTGTTTTTT. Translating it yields CASSLSDTGVPRKLFF.